The 32 T cell receptor beta chains below were found in one sample sequenced in a study of blood T cell repertoires in COVID-19. Sequencing was performed with immunoSEQ multiplex PCR; in TCRdb, only in-frame clones are kept and a portion is missing. The data show some 150,000 clones, with around 84% seen just once and 35% to 40% held by the top ten. The sequencing input was peripheral blood. The source is a human donor in a cohort sampled during active COVID-19.

The CDR3 region has the DNA TGTGCCAGCAGCTTAAGCGGGGGGATCAAGTTCTTC. Translated, it gives CASSLSGGIKFF. The genes are TRBV7-2 and TRBJ2-1; 9 bases fit TRBD2. Germline V lookup: CDR1 SGHTA, CDR2 FQGNSA. V shed 2 bases, J shed 14 bases, and the junction held 4 bases outside the gene matches. There are 12 residues in the CDR3.

In its sample, this clone was seen once. This chain connects TRBV10-3 to TRBJ1-2, with D unclear. The CDR3 contains 14 residues. The V end was cut by 2 bases, the J end by 4 bases, with 11 bases between. Germline CDR1 and CDR2: ENHRY and SYGVKD. The CDR3 nucleotides are TGTGCCATCAGTGAGGAACTTCGGGGCTATGGCTACACCTTC. Translation gives CAISEELRGYGYTF.

V gene TRBV18 combines with J gene TRBJ2-5, with D perhaps matching TRBD2 (6 bases). In germline, CDR1 is KGHSH, CDR2 LQKENI. The CDR3 extends over 16 amino acids. V gave up 1 base and J gave up 5 bases, with 17 bases separating them. As DNA, the CDR3 is TGTGCCAGCTCACCACTTCTCGGGACTCGAGGGGAGACCCAGTACTTC. Translating it yields CASSPLLGTRGETQYF.

The chain joins TRBV30 to TRBJ2-1; D may be TRBD2 (5 bases). The CDR3 contains 13 residues. Germline lookup yields CDR1 GTSNPN and CDR2 SVGIG (reference sequence). DNA for the CDR3: TGTGCTCTCTCCGGGGTACTCTACAATGAGCAGTTCTTC. Translation: CALSGVLYNEQFF.

This chain's CDR3 is CASSLAPRGGRETQYF. The DNA for the CDR3 is TGTGCCAGCAGCTTAGCCCCCCGGGGGGGCAGAGAGACCCAGTACTTC. This rearrangement joins TRBV7-2 to TRBJ2-5, with 8 bases that match TRBD2. Germline assignment: CDR1 SGHTA and CDR2 FQGNSA. The V and J ends lost 0 bases and 4 bases, in that order; junction bases with no gene match: 7. The CDR3 extends over 16 amino acids.

The V gene is TRBV4-3, the J gene TRBJ1-2; D is perhaps TRBD1 (5 bases). Per germline, CDR1 LGHNA and CDR2 YSLEER. CDR3 length equals 16 residues. Between the trimmed V and J ends, which lost 0 bases and 5 bases, there was a span of 16 bases. The CDR3 region is CASSQDRNGGWYGYTF. The CDR3 region has the DNA TGCGCCAGCAGCCAAGATAGGAACGGGGGGTGGTATGGCTACACCTTC.

The rearrangement links TRBV14 to TRBJ2-5; possible D gene TRBD1, 5 bases. This CDR3 has 13 amino acids. V gave up 1 base and J gave up 3 bases, with 6 bases separating them. Germline CDR1 SGHDN, CDR2 FVKESK. The CDR3 region has the DNA TGTGCCAGCAGCCAAGGACAGAAAGAGACCCAGTACTTC. It is translated as CASSQGQKETQYF.

This chain uses TRBV5-1 with TRBJ2-5; 7 bases are shared with TRBD2. V lost 5 bases and J lost 1; bases outside the gene matches: 2. CDR3 length: 13 residues. CDR1 and CDR2 (germline): SGHRS, YFSETQ. The CDR3 region is CASRERGQETQYF. The CDR3 bases are TGCGCCAGCAGGGAGCGGGGCCAAGAGACCCAGTACTTC.

This clone showed up just once. The CDR3 is CSVRRGGGTDTQYF. The CDR3 coding sequence is TGCAGCGTGAGGCGGGGGGGCGGCACAGATACGCAGTATTTT. The V and J genes are TRBV29-1 and TRBJ2-3, with TRBD2 matching over 9 bases. The germline gives CDR1 SQVTM, CDR2 ANQGSEA. The CDR3 has 14 residues. V dropped 6 bases and J dropped 1; count of bases not matched to a gene: 5.

The chain is built from TRBV6-2 or TRBV6-3 and TRBJ1-3; TRBD1 agrees at 8 bases. The junction had 6 bases not matched to a gene; V was cut back by 5 bases and J by 0 bases. This CDR3 region has 16 residues. CDR1 is MNHEY, CDR2 SVGEGT, per germline. The CDR3 bases are TGTGCCAGCAGTCGCGGGACAGGCAGCTCTGGAAACACCATATATTTT. It encodes CASSRGTGSSGNTIYF.

V and J are TRBV18 and TRBJ2-5, with 10 positions matching TRBD2. CDR3 size: 14 residues. The ends lost 5 bases at V and 4 bases at J; junction bases unmatched: 4. CDR1 is KGHSH, CDR2 LQKENI, per germline. The CDR3 here is CASSTGTSVETQYF. In nucleotides, the CDR3 is TGTGCCAGCTCAACCGGGACTAGCGTAGAGACCCAGTACTTC.

The CDR3 sequence: CASSQIAGGGSPLHF. The CDR3 DNA is TGCGCCAGCAGCCAAATTGCAGGGGGCGGTTCACCCCTCCACTTT. This chain joins TRBV4-1 and TRBJ1-6; TRBD1 matches 8 bases. Germline V lookup: CDR1 MGHRA, CDR2 YSYEKL. Trimming took 2 bases from V and 9 from J; bases not matched to a gene: 6. The CDR3 loop spans 15 amino acids.

CDR3 DNA sequence: TGTGCCAGCAGCGTAGACACGGGTAGCGGTTCACCCCTCCACTTT. It yields the protein CASSVDTGSGSPLHF. The rearrangement links TRBV9 to TRBJ1-6, with unresolved D. Germline loops: CDR1 SGDLS, CDR2 YYNGEE. This CDR3 contains 15 residues. The ends were cut back, 0 bases at V and 9 bases at J, with 13 bases in the middle.

The chain carries TRBV10-3 and TRBJ2-7; D possibly corresponds to TRBD1 (6 bases). Germline loops: CDR1 ENHRY, CDR2 SYGVKD. V lost 2 bases to trimming and J lost 1 base, with 6 bases between them. The CDR3 has 13 amino acids. CDR3 sequence: CAISEGQSYEQYF. Here the CDR3 DNA reads TGTGCCATCAGTGAGGGACAGTCCTACGAGCAGTACTTC.

This sequence joins TRBV4-2 and TRBJ1-4; 8 bases agree with TRBD1. This CDR3 is 16 amino acids long. Germline V lookup: CDR1 LGHNA, CDR2 YNFKEQ. Trimming at V came to 0 bases and at J to 5 bases, leaving 5 bases not matched to a gene. Here the CDR3 reads CASSQDPTGVNEKLFF. Written as DNA, the CDR3 is TGTGCCAGCAGCCAAGACCCGACAGGGGTGAATGAAAAACTGTTTTTT.

The chain carries TRBV5-1 and TRBJ2-5; D is undetermined. Trimming cost V 0 bases and J 5 bases, with 8 bases left between them. The V gene's germline CDR1 is SGHRS and CDR2 YFSETQ. There are 13 residues in the CDR3. For the CDR3, the DNA is TGCGCCAGCAGCTTGGTTTTTCGGGAGACCCAGTACTTC. Amino acid sequence: CASSLVFRETQYF.

In nucleotides, the CDR3 is TGCGCCTGTGGGGACACGAACTATGGCTACACCTTC. Translating it yields CACGDTNYGYTF. This sequence joins TRBV5-1 and TRBJ1-2; the D gene is possibly TRBD1 (6 bases). The V end lost 10 bases, the J end lost 2 bases, and 12 bases lay between the germline ends. Per the germline V gene, CDR1 is SGHRS and CDR2 is YFSETQ. The length of the CDR3 is 12 residues. Complete variable domain (other parts from reference TRBV5-1 and TRBJ1-2): KAGVTQTPRYLIKTRGQQVTLSCSPISGHRSVSWYQQTPGQGLQFLFEYFSETQRNKGNFPGRFSGRQFSNSRSEMNVSTLELGDSALYLCACGDTNYGYTFGSGTRLTVV.

This chain uses TRBV30 with TRBJ2-3, with 7 bases fitting TRBD2. Trimming cost V 1 base and J 4 bases; bases outside gene matches: 5. Germline values: CDR1 GTSNPN, CDR2 SVGIG (reference sequence). The CDR3 has 14 amino acids. The CDR3 DNA reads as TGTGCCTGGAGTGGGGGGGGGAGTGCAGATACGCAGTATTTT. It specifies CAWSGGGSADTQYF.

The chain carries TRBV19 and TRBJ1-1; D unclear. V lost 6 bases and J lost 4, with 18 bases in between. Per germline, CDR1 LNHDA and CDR2 SQIVND (reference sequence). The CDR3 is 15 residues long. The CDR3 reads CASRFGERRVTEAFF. CDR3 nucleotide sequence: TGTGCCAGTAGGTTTGGAGAGAGGAGGGTCACTGAAGCTTTCTTT. Full variable domain (outside the CDR3, taken from reference TRBV19 and TRBJ1-1): DGGITQSPKYLFRKEGQNVTLSCEQNLNHDAMYWYRQDPGQGLRLIYYSQIVNDFQKGDIAEGYSVSREKKESFPLTVTSAQKNPTAFYLCASRFGERRVTEAFFGQGTRLTVV.

The chain recombines TRBV20-1 with TRBJ1-2; no clear D. Trimming took 3 bases from V and 7 from J, leaving 9 bases between them. Germline V lookup: CDR1 DFQATT, CDR2 SNEGSKA (reference sequence). There are 11 residues in the CDR3. The CDR3 bases are TGCAGTGCTAGTCCCCGGGGTGGCTACACCTTC. Amino acid sequence: CSASPRGGYTF.

The genes are TRBV7-2 and TRBJ1-2, with 9 bases matching TRBD1. In germline, CDR1 is SGHTA, CDR2 FQGNSA. V shed 5 bases, J shed 8 bases, and the junction held 6 bases outside the gene matches. The CDR3 has 13 amino acids. The CDR3 bases are TGTGCCAGCAGCCAAGGACAGGGGAACGGCTACACCTTC. It codes for CASSQGQGNGYTF.

This clone was counted between two and nine times. The chain recombines TRBV19 with TRBJ1-1; 10 bases match TRBD1. Per the germline V gene, CDR1 is LNHDA and CDR2 is SQIVND (reference sequence). V trimming: 6 bases; J trimming: 4 bases; junction bases outside the gene matches: 14. The CDR3 length is 17 residues. This chain's CDR3 is CASSRWDRGVSGTEAFF. CDR3 sequence (DNA): TGTGCCAGTAGCCGTTGGGACAGGGGTGTGAGTGGCACTGAAGCTTTCTTT.

The chain couples TRBV28 to TRBJ1-2; 11 bases align to TRBD1. The CDR3 contains 18 residues. The junction had 19 bases not matched to a gene; V was cut back by 5 bases and J by 8 bases. Germline V gives CDR1 MDHEN, CDR2 SYDVKM. CDR3 region: CASSPPWTGGDSGTGYTF. The DNA for the CDR3 is TGTGCCAGCAGTCCCCCTTGGACAGGGGGCGATTCAGGGACGGGCTACACCTTC.

This clone was observed a single time. The chain has TRBV19 and TRBJ2-3; a weak D match, TRBD2 (5 bases). The CDR3 loop spans 15 amino acids. CDR1 and CDR2 from the germline V gene are LNHDA and SQIVND (reference sequence). V was clipped by 6 bases and J by 6 bases, with 19 bases between them. This chain's CDR3 is CASRDSVARRDTQYF. The DNA for the CDR3 is TGTGCCAGTAGGGACTCTGTCGCCCGGCGGGATACGCAGTATTTT.

The chain carries TRBV19 and TRBJ2-1; 12 bases match TRBD2. The CDR3 consists of 14 residues. CDR1 and CDR2 (germline): LNHDA, SQIVND (reference sequence). Germline trimming cut 6 bases from V and 6 bases from J; bases unmatched to any gene: 3. CDR3 sequence (DNA): TGTGCCAGTAGCTCTAGCGGGGGGGCCAATGAGCAGTTCTTC. Protein sequence: CASSSSGGANEQFF.

This clone appeared a single time. J is TRBJ2-2 and V is TRBV5-5, with TRBD2 identical over 7 bases. Germline loops: CDR1 SGHKS, CDR2 YYEKEE (reference sequence). The ends lost 4 bases at V and 5 bases at J; junction bases unmatched: 8. There are 15 residues in the CDR3. CDR3 residues: CASSARGRGTGELFF. CDR3 nucleotide sequence: TGTGCCAGCAGCGCCAGAGGGCGGGGGACCGGGGAGCTGTTTTTT.

This clone appeared a few times. This sequence joins TRBV15 and TRBJ1-4; 8 nucleotides line up with TRBD1. The CDR3 is 18 residues long. The trim removed 3 bases at V and 0 bases at J, leaving 9 bases unmatched. Germline loops: CDR1 LNHNV, CDR2 YYDKDF (reference sequence). CDR3 residues: CATSRELQGGATNEKLFF. CDR3 in DNA: TGTGCCACCAGCAGGGAGCTACAGGGGGGAGCAACTAATGAAAAACTGTTTTTT. The full variable domain, with the rest looked up from reference TRBV15 and TRBJ1-4, is DAMVIQNPRYQVTQFGKPVTLSCSQTLNHNVMYWYQQKSSQAPKLLFHYYDKDFNNEADTPDNFQSRRPNTSFCFLDIRSPGLGDTAMYLCATSRELQGGATNEKLFFGSGTQLSVL.

V is TRBV6-5 and J is TRBJ2-1; D unclear. The CDR3 spans 14 residues. The ends were cut back, 8 bases at V and 0 bases at J, with 11 bases in the middle. Germline CDR1 is MNHEY and CDR2 is SVGAGI. CDR3 DNA sequence: TGTGCCAGCCTCGGCGGTAGCTCCTACAATGAGCAGTTCTTC. Protein sequence: CASLGGSSYNEQFF.

The rearrangement joins TRBV4-3 to TRBJ1-4; D is unclear. Germline CDR1 and CDR2: LGHNA and YSLEER. CDR3 length equals 15 residues. The V gene lost 0 bases and the J gene lost 5 bases, with 10 bases spanning the gap. The CDR3 coding sequence is TGCGCCAGCAGCCAAGATATGGGCGAGAATGAAAAACTGTTTTTT. Its protein is CASSQDMGENEKLFF.

The chain is built from TRBV29-1 and TRBJ2-6, with 14 positions matching TRBD2. This CDR3 has 17 amino acids. V lost 5 bases to trimming and J lost 0 bases; unmatched junction nucleotides: 3. The germline V gene encodes CDR1 SQVTM and CDR2 ANQGSEA. CDR3 sequence (DNA): TGCAGCGTTTGGACTAGCGGGGGGCGCTCTGGGGCCAACGTCCTGACTTTC. Translation: CSVWTSGGRSGANVLTF.

The gene calls are TRBV5-4 and TRBJ2-2; D is unresolved. The CDR3 is made up of 13 amino acids. V lost 0 bases, J lost 4 bases, and 4 bases lay in between. The V gene's germline CDR1 is SGHNT and CDR2 YYREEE (reference sequence). The CDR3, as DNA: TGTGCCAGCAGCTTGGGGAGCACCGGGGAGCTGTTTTTT. Translation gives CASSLGSTGELFF.

This chain joins TRBV7-2 and TRBJ2-7; weak D call: TRBD1 (6 bases). The CDR3 extends over 12 amino acids. Germline V gene lookup returns CDR1 SGHTA and CDR2 FQGNSA. Between the trimmed V and J ends, which lost 7 bases and 6 bases, there was a span of 13 bases. CDR3 sequence (DNA): TGTGCCAGCACCCGAGGGGGAGCCGAGCAGTACTTC. Protein: CASTRGGAEQYF.